This is a list of T cell receptor beta chains from one sample in a study of cytomegalovirus exposure and HLA in healthy donors. Measured with immunoSEQ multiplex PCR; TCRdb has only the in-frame clones, and not every one. The sample has roughly 150,000 clones; around three quarters are singletons. The sample consisted of PBMCs. The receptors derive from a man in his forties in good health and CMV-seronegative. Each CDR3 is given with its conserved first and last residue. A D gene is named only where the DNA matches it firmly. Clone size is stated in some rows and not others, as once, few, many or a class when expanded.

v_gene	d_gene	j_gene	abundance	CDR3nt	CDR3aa
TRBV29-1	TRBD2	TRBJ2-1	-	TGCAGCGTTGAGGGTGGGCGGGGGACCTACAATGAGCAGTTCTTC	CSVEGGRGTYNEQFF
TRBV28	-	TRBJ1-2	-	TGTGCCAGCAGTTCCCCCGGGACTAACTATGGCTACACCTTC	CASSSPGTNYGYTF
TRBV19	TRBD1	TRBJ2-6	few	TGTGCCTCAGGACAGGGCTCATCTGGGGCCAACGTCCTGACTTTC	CASGQGSSGANVLTF
TRBV7-8	TRBD1	TRBJ1-2	once	TGTGCCAGCAGCTACCGGGACAGGGGAGACTATGGCTACACCTTC	CASSYRDRGDYGYTF
TRBV19	-	TRBJ2-5	-	TGTGCCAGTAGTATTGGGGAGGAGACCCAGTACTTC	CASSIGEETQYF
TRBV7-2	TRBD1	TRBJ1-2	-	TGTGCCAGCAGCTTAGGAGGGACAGCTAACGGCTACACCTTC	CASSLGGTANGYTF
TRBV10-2	TRBD2	TRBJ2-2	-	TGCGCCAGCAGTCGACTAGCGGGAGTTGGGGAGCTGTTTTTT	CASSRLAGVGELFF
TRBV25-1	-	TRBJ2-3	-	TGTGCCAGCAGTGAATATAGACTTGGTGGAGATACGCAGTATTTT	CASSEYRLGGDTQYF
TRBV6-5	TRBD1	TRBJ1-5	-	TGTGCCAGCAGTTGGGACAGGGGTGGTCAGCCCCAGCATTTT	CASSWDRGGQPQHF
TRBV7-2	-	TRBJ1-1	-	TGTGCCAGCAAAAGGCAGGGGAACACTGAAGCTTTCTTT	CASKRQGNTEAFF
TRBV2	-	TRBJ2-1	-	TGTGCCAGCAGTGGGTCTCCCCACAGGAGCTCCTACAATGAGCAGTTCTTC	CASSGSPHRSSYNEQFF
TRBV5-1	-	TRBJ2-5	once	TGCGCCAGCAGCTTGGAGAGGAGGGAAGAGACCCAGTACTTC	CASSLERREETQYF
TRBV19	-	TRBJ2-6	-	TGTGCCAGTAGGGGTAGGGGCTCTGGGGCCAACGGCCTGACTTTC	CASRGRGSGANGLTF
TRBV19	-	TRBJ2-1	-	TGTGCCAGTACTCCTGGGTGGGGGGTCTACAATGAGCAGTTCTTC	CASTPGWGVYNEQFF
TRBV9	-	TRBJ1-2	-	TGTGCCAGCAGCGTAGCTACCCGACAGCGCTATGGCTACACCTTC	CASSVATRQRYGYTF
TRBV7-3	-	TRBJ2-1	-	TGTGCCAGCAGCTACGATGGGGGGTACAATGAGCAGTTCTTC	CASSYDGGYNEQFF
TRBV2	TRBD1	TRBJ2-2	few	TGTGCCAGCAGCGGACAGGGGAGGAACACCGGGGAGCTGTTTTTT	CASSGQGRNTGELFF
TRBV6-1	TRBD2	TRBJ2-2	-	TGTGCCAGCAGTGCCGGACTAGCGGGAGGGCCCAGCACCGGGGAGCTGTTTTTT	CASSAGLAGGPSTGELFF
TRBV7-3	TRBD1	TRBJ2-2	-	TGTGCCAGCAGCCCCCGGACAGGAGAGAACACCGGGGAGCTGTTTTTT	CASSPRTGENTGELFF
TRBV30	TRBD1	TRBJ2-7	few	TGTGCCTGGGCAACCGGGACAGGATCCTACGAGCAGTACTTC	CAWATGTGSYEQYF
TRBV11-2	-	TRBJ2-1	-	TGTGCCAGCAGCTTAGCCAAAACCTACAATGAGCAGTTCTTC	CASSLAKTYNEQFF
TRBV30	-	TRBJ2-2	-	TGTGCCTGGAGTGAAACAGGGAACCGAGGCGGGGAGCTGTTTTTT	CAWSETGNRGGELFF
TRBV2	-	TRBJ2-5	-	TGTGCCACTCATCGCGGACAACAAGAGACCCAGTACTTC	CATHRGQQETQYF
TRBV9	TRBD1	TRBJ2-7	-	TGTGCCAGCAGCGTAGGGTGGACAGGCGCCTCCTACGAGCAGTACTTC	CASSVGWTGASYEQYF
TRBV28	-	TRBJ1-4	-	TGTGCCAGCAGTTTGCCCCCACAGGTTAACTTTGCAACTAATGAAAAACTGTTTTTT	CASSLPPQVNFATNEKLFF
TRBV5-1	-	TRBJ2-3	-	TGCGCCAGCAGCCTTTCCGCTAGCATCCGGCCAGATACGCAGTATTTT	CASSLSASIRPDTQYF
TRBV29-1	TRBD1	TRBJ1-1	-	TGCAGCGCTCGGGAGGGACAGCAGAACACTGAAGCTTTCTTT	CSAREGQQNTEAFF
TRBV9	TRBD1	TRBJ2-1	-	TGTGCCAGCAGCGTACTCAACAGGGGGGCGATCGGAGAGCAGTTCTTC	CASSVLNRGAIGEQFF
TRBV28	-	TRBJ2-3	-	TGTGCCAGCAGTTTAATCCCTGCAGATACGCAGTATTTT	CASSLIPADTQYF